This T cell receptor (beta chain) derives from a study of T-cell reconstitution after alpha-beta-depleted transplantation in children. This clonotype was counted between two and nine times. The CDR3 totals 14 residues. V lost 6 bases to trimming and J lost 2 bases, with 12 bases between them. The germline gives CDR1 MDHEN, CDR2 SYDVKM. For TCRbeta, the library was prepared with unique molecular identifiers. TCRdb re-analysed the PCR reads in MiXCR, keeping a single row per CDR3 protein. The table records 300,000 to 350,000 distinct CDR3 sequences, around 16% of them present only once. The source was PBMCs, mostly from graft donor cells, collected 360 days after TCRalphabeta/CD19-depleted stem cell transplant. The clonotype was recovered from a male patient aged 2-15 years who had a stem cell transplant for acute lymphoblastic leukemia, so the T cells may come from the graft donor. The chain combines TRBV28 with TRBJ2-3; possibly TRBD1 for D (6 bases). The CDR3 nucleotides are TGTGCCAGCAGCTTCGACAGGCCCACAGATACGCAGTATTTT. As protein: CASSFDRPTDTQYF.